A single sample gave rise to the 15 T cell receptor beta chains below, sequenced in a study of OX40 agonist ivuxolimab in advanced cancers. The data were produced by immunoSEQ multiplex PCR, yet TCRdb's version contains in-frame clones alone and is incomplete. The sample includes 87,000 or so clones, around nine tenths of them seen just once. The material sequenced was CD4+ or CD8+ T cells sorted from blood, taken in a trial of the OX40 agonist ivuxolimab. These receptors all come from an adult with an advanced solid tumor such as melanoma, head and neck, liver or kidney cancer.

CDR3 DNA: TGTGCCAGCAGCACCGGGACAGGGGGTTATGGCTACACCTTC. This gives the protein CASSTGTGGYGYTF. The chain is built from TRBV6-5 and TRBJ1-2, with 11 bases identical to TRBD1. The CDR3 runs to 14 residues. Per germline, CDR1 MNHEY and CDR2 SVGAGI. Trimming cost V 6 bases and J 5 bases; bases outside gene matches: 5.

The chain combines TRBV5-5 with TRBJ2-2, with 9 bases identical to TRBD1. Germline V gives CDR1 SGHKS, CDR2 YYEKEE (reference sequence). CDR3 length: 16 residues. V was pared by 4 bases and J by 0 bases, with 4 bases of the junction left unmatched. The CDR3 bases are TGTGCCAGCAGCCGGACAGGGGCTACGAACACCGGGGAGCTGTTTTTT. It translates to CASSRTGATNTGELFF.

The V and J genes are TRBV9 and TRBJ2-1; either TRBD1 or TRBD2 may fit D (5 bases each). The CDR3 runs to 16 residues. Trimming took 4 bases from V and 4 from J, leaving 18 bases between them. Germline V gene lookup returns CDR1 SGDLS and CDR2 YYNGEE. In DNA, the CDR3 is TGTGCCAGCAGCCCCCCCGGGGCCCGATTGTACAATGAGCAGTTCTTC. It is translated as CASSPPGARLYNEQFF. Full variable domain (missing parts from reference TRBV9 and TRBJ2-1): DSGVTQTPKHLITATGQRVTLRCSPRSGDLSVYWYQQSLDQGLQFLIQYYNGEERAKGNILERFSAQQFPDLHSELNLSSLELGDSALYFCASSPPGARLYNEQFFGPGTRLTVL.

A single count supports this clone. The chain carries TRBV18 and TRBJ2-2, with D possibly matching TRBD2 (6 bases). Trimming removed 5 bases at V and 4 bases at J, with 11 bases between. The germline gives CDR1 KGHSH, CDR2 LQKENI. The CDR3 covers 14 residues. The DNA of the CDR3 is TGTGCCAGCTCATCTGCCGGGGGCACCGGGGAGCTGTTTTTT. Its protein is CASSSAGGTGELFF.

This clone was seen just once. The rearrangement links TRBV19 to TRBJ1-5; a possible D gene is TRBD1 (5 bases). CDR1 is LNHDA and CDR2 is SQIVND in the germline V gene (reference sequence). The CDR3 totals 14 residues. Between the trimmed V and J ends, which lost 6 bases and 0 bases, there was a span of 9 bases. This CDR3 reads CASSSRVSNQPQHF. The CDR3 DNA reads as TGTGCCAGTAGCAGCAGGGTTAGCAATCAGCCCCAGCATTTT.

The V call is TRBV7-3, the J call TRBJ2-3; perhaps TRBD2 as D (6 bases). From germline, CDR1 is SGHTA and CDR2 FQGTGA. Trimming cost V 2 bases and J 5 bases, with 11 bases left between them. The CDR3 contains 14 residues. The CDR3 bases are TGTGCCAGCAGCTTACTGGGGAGGATAGATACGCAGTATTTT. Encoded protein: CASSLLGRIDTQYF.

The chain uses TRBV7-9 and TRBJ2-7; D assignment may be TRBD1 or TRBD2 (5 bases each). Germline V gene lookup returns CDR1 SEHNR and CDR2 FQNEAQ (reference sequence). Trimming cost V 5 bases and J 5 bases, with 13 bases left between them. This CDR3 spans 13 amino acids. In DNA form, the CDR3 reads TGTGCCAGCAGCCGGGGCGGCCGAAACGAGCAGTACTTC. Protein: CASSRGGRNEQYF.

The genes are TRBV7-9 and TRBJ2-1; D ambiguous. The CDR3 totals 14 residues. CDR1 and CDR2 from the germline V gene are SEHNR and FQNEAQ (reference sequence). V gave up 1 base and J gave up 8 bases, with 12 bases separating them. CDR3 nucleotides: TGTGCCAGCAGCTTAGAACCCGACGGCGATGAGCAGTTCTTC. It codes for CASSLEPDGDEQFF.

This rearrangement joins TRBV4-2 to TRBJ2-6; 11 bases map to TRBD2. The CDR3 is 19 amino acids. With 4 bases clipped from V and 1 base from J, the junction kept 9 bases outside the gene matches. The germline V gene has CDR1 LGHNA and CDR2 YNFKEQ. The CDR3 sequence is CASSLFNSGGDSGANVLTF. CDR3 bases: TGTGCCAGCAGCCTTTTTAATAGCGGGGGGGATTCTGGGGCCAACGTCCTGACTTTC.

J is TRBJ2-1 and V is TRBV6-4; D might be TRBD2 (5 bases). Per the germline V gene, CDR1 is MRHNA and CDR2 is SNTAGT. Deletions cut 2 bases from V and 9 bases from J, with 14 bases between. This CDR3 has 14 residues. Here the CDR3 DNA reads TGTGCCAGCAGTGACGGCCTACTAGGGAGTGAGCAGTTCTTC. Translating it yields CASSDGLLGSEQFF.

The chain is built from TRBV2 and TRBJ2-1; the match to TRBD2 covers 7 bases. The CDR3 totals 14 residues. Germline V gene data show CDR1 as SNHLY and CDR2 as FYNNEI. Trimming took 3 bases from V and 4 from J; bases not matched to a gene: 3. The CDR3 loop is CASSDSGGYNEQFF. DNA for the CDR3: TGTGCCAGCAGTGATTCGGGGGGATACAATGAGCAGTTCTTC.

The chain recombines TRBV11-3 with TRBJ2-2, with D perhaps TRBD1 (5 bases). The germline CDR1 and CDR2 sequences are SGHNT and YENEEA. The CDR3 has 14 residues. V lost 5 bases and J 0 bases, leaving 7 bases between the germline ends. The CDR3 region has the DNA TGTGCCAGCAGCCTGACAGCGAACACCGGGGAGCTGTTTTTT. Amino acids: CASSLTANTGELFF. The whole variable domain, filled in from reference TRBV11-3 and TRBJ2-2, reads EAGVVQSPRYKIIEKKQPVAFWCNPISGHNTLYWYLQNLGQGPELLIRYENEEAVDDSQLPKDRFSAERLKGVDSTLKIQPAELGDSAVYLCASSLTANTGELFFGEGSRLTVL.

CDR3 loop: CASSNSSGGRQPQHF. The CDR3 nucleotides are TGTGCCAGCAGCAACTCATCAGGGGGCCGGCAGCCCCAGCATTTT. The chain has TRBV28 and TRBJ1-5, with TRBD1 matching 8 bases. CDR1 and CDR2 from the germline V gene are MDHEN and SYDVKM. The CDR3 is 15 amino acids. Trimming at V came to 6 bases and at J to 7 bases, leaving 11 bases not matched to a gene. The entire variable domain, with the rest obtained from reference TRBV28 and TRBJ1-5, is as follows: DVKVTQSSRYLVKRTGEKVFLECVQDMDHENMFWYRQDPGLGLRLIYFSYDVKMKEKGDIPEGYSVSREKKERFSLILESASTNQTSMYLCASSNSSGGRQPQHFGDGTRLSIL.

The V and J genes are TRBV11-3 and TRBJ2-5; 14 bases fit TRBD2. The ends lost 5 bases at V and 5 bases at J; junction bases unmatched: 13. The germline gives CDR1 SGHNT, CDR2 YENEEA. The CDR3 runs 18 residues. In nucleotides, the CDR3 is TGTGCCAGCAGCGCTAAGACTAGCGGGAGGGCCCCGGTGGAGACCCAGTACTTC. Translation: CASSAKTSGRAPVETQYF.

The CDR3 DNA reads TGTGCCAGCAGCTTACTGGACAGCTCTGGAAACACCATATATTTT. The encoded protein is CASSLLDSSGNTIYF. The chain uses TRBV9 and TRBJ1-3; TRBD1 might be the D (6 bases). CDR3 size: 15 residues. Germline-derived CDR1 and CDR2 are SGDLS and YYNGEE. V was pared by 4 bases and J by 0 bases, with 11 bases between.